Presented here are 30 T cell receptor beta chains from one specimen sequenced in a study of CD8+CD57+ T cells in acquired aplastic anemia. The template for TCR beta VDJ and CDR3 sequence profiling was genomic DNA. TCRdb reprocessed the reads via MiXCR and lists one record per CDR3 protein. Of about 200,000 distinct CDR3 sequences in the sample, less than 75% were seen once. Patients included in sequencing had previously demonstrated CD8+CD57+ cell expansion by flow cytometry. Sample: sorted CD4+, CD8+, or CD8+CD57+ T cells (not recorded which) from PBMCs. The receptor set was obtained from a human donor with aplastic anemia.

This clonotype has a handful of counts. The V call is TRBV20-1, the J call TRBJ2-2, with D possibly matching TRBD2 (5 bases). This CDR3 has 15 residues. V was pared by 6 bases and J by 1 base, with 15 bases between. CDR1 is DFQATT, CDR2 SNEGSKA, per germline (reference sequence). The CDR3 nucleotides are TGCAGTGCCCTCCGGAGGCAGGTGAACACCGGGGAGCTGTTTTTT. Its protein is CSALRRQVNTGELFF.

The rearrangement links TRBV19 to TRBJ1-5; a possible D gene is TRBD1 (5 bases). CDR3 length: 14 residues. V dropped 6 bases and J dropped 3 bases, with 12 bases sitting between them. CDR1 and CDR2 from the germline V gene are LNHDA and SQIVND (reference sequence). CDR3 DNA sequence: TGTGCCAGTAGGGTGCGGGGGTCCAATCAGCCCCAGCATTTT. This encodes CASRVRGSNQPQHF.

The chain joins TRBV7-8 to TRBJ2-1, with D possibly being TRBD2 (5 bases). Germline V lookup: CDR1 SGHVS, CDR2 FQNEAQ. Trimming stripped 1 base from V and 5 bases from J, with 18 bases between. This CDR3 comprises 17 residues. CDR3 nucleotide sequence: TGTGCCAGCAGCTTAGAGGGAGAGAGTCCAATCAACAATGAGCAGTTCTTC. Amino acid sequence: CASSLEGESPINNEQFF.

This clonotype was observed a single time. This chain joins TRBV2 and TRBJ2-5; TRBD1 matches at 12 bases. This CDR3 spans 15 amino acids. Unmatched junction bases numbered 5, after V lost 4 bases and J lost 5 bases. CDR1 is SNHLY, CDR2 FYNNEI, per germline. This chain's CDR3 is CASSGGTGGGETQYF. DNA for the CDR3: TGTGCCAGCAGTGGGGGGACAGGGGGCGGTGAGACCCAGTACTTC.

The chain uses TRBV9 and TRBJ2-1, with D perhaps matching TRBD1 (5 bases). V was pared by 4 bases and J by 2 bases, with 22 bases between. CDR1 SGDLS and CDR2 YYNGEE come from the germline V gene. The CDR3 sequence is 18 residues long. The CDR3 here is CASSFATGSTLTYNEQFF. CDR3 nucleotides: TGTGCCAGCAGCTTTGCAACAGGTTCCACCCTAACCTACAATGAGCAGTTCTTC.

The V and J genes are TRBV4-1 and TRBJ2-3, with 7 bases identical to TRBD1. CDR3 size: 18 residues. The germline gives CDR1 MGHRA, CDR2 YSYEKL. Trimming removed 3 bases from V and 5 bases from J; junction bases left unmatched: 17. The chain's CDR3 is CASSHVSTGFLGGDTQYF. CDR3 bases: TGCGCCAGCAGCCATGTCTCGACAGGGTTTTTAGGCGGAGATACGCAGTATTTT.

The chain recombines TRBV15 with TRBJ2-1; weak D call: TRBD1 (5 bases). CDR3 length: 15 residues. Trimming took 3 bases from V and 6 from J, leaving 15 bases between them. Germline values: CDR1 LNHNV, CDR2 YYDKDF (reference sequence). The DNA for the CDR3 is TGTGCCACCAGCAGCCTAATCTCAGGGTCCAATGAGCAGTTCTTC. Translating gives CATSSLISGSNEQFF.

The V gene is TRBV2, the J gene TRBJ2-7, with 7 nucleotides matching TRBD1. V was pared by 6 bases and J by 4 bases, with 6 bases of the junction left unmatched. The length of the CDR3 is 13 residues. Germline assignment: CDR1 SNHLY and CDR2 FYNNEI. CDR3: CASRKGAEYEQYF. For the CDR3, the DNA is TGTGCCAGCAGGAAGGGGGCCGAATACGAGCAGTACTTC.

This clonotype showed up many times. The V and J genes are TRBV10-2 and TRBJ2-2, with TRBD1 matching over 8 bases. Germline CDR1 WSHSY, CDR2 SAAADI. The CDR3 spans 15 residues. With V trimmed by 7 bases and J by 3 bases, 7 bases remained unmatched. The CDR3, as DNA: TGCGCCAGCACCGGTACAGGGGGTCACACCGGGGAGCTGTTTTTT. It yields the protein CASTGTGGHTGELFF.

This chain connects TRBV6-1 to TRBJ2-5; D is possibly TRBD2 (5 bases). The CDR3 has 14 residues. The V gene lost 6 bases and the J gene lost 2 bases, with 13 bases spanning the gap. Germline V gene sequence: CDR1 MNHNS, CDR2 SASEGT. In DNA form, the CDR3 reads TGTGCCAGCAGCCCGGCGGGTCAGCAAGAGACCCAGTACTTC. Protein: CASSPAGQQETQYF.

The chain is built from TRBV4-3 and TRBJ2-7; TRBD1 aligns across 7 bases. J was trimmed by 5 bases and V by 0 bases; bases with no gene match: 7. CDR3 length equals 15 residues. The germline gives CDR1 LGHNA, CDR2 YSLEER. CDR3: CASSQDWQGVHEQYF. CDR3 sequence (DNA): TGCGCCAGCAGCCAAGATTGGCAGGGGGTCCACGAGCAGTACTTC.

The V and J genes are TRBV7-9 and TRBJ2-7; D remains unclear. The V gene's germline CDR1 is SEHNR and CDR2 FQNEAQ (reference sequence). The V end lost 2 bases, the J end lost 6 bases, and 8 bases lay between the germline ends. This CDR3 region has 12 residues. This CDR3 reads CASSLSGFEQYF. In nucleotides, the CDR3 is TGTGCCAGCAGCTTATCCGGGTTCGAGCAGTACTTC.

J is TRBJ2-7 and V is TRBV20-1; 10 bases align to TRBD2. The CDR3 consists of 17 residues. V was pared by 0 bases and J by 6 bases, with 14 bases of the junction left unmatched. Germline V gene sequence: CDR1 DFQATT, CDR2 SNEGSKA (reference sequence). The chain's CDR3 is CSARDEVGVWTSGEQYF. For the CDR3, the DNA is TGCAGTGCTAGAGATGAGGTTGGCGTGTGGACTAGCGGCGAGCAGTACTTC.

This chain uses TRBV10-3 with TRBJ2-3, with 11 positions matching TRBD2. This CDR3 spans 14 amino acids. In germline, CDR1 is ENHRY, CDR2 SYGVKD. V trimming: 10 bases; J trimming: 1 base; junction bases outside the gene matches: 4. Written as DNA, the CDR3 is TGTGCCACCACACTAGCGGGGGGCACAGATACGCAGTATTTT. Translation gives CATTLAGGTDTQYF.

The V call is TRBV7-2, the J call TRBJ2-5, with 8 bases fitting TRBD2. Germline V gene lookup returns CDR1 SGHTA and CDR2 FQGNSA. Trimming removed 8 bases from V and 5 bases from J; junction bases left unmatched: 13. CDR3 length: 15 amino acids. CDR3 residues: CASHESAGETETQYF. CDR3 nucleotides: TGTGCCAGCCATGAATCAGCGGGAGAGACGGAGACCCAGTACTTC. The whole variable domain, filled in from reference TRBV7-2 and TRBJ2-5, reads GAGVSQSPSNKVTEKGKDVELRCDPISGHTALYWYRQSLGQGLEFLIYFQGNSAPDKSGLPSDRFSAERTGGSVSTLTIQRTQQEDSAVYLCASHESAGETETQYFGPGTRLLVL.

The chain has TRBV2 and TRBJ2-2; TRBD2 might be the D (6 bases). Germline V lookup: CDR1 SNHLY, CDR2 FYNNEI. This CDR3 is built from 12 residues. V lost 5 bases and J lost 7, with 8 bases in between. The CDR3 DNA reads as TGTGCCAGCAGTACGGGACTCGGGGAGCTGTTTTTT. This gives the protein CASSTGLGELFF.

CDR3 region: CASSEEVLTEAFF. The CDR3 DNA is TGTGCCAGCAGTGAAGAAGTCCTCACTGAAGCTTTCTTT. The chain links TRBV2 to TRBJ1-1; D is unresolved. Germline values: CDR1 SNHLY, CDR2 FYNNEI. This CDR3 has 13 residues. V gave up 1 base and J gave up 4 bases, with 7 bases separating them.

The J gene is TRBJ2-2, the V gene TRBV7-3; possible D gene TRBD2, 6 bases. V was trimmed by 2 bases and J by 7 bases, leaving 17 bases between them. The CDR3 extends over 16 amino acids. Germline V CDR1 and CDR2: SGHTA, FQGTGA. CDR3 in DNA: TGTGCCAGCAGCTTAGTTTCCGGGAGAGGCGGCGGGGAGCTGTTTTTT. Residues: CASSLVSGRGGGELFF.

The DNA of the CDR3 is TGCGCCAGCAGCCAAGATCAAGGGGGCCGTTCACCCCTCCACTTT. This sequence encodes CASSQDQGGRSPLHF. J is TRBJ1-6 and V is TRBV4-1; 7 bases agree with TRBD1. The CDR3 is 15 residues long. V lost 0 bases, J lost 9 bases, and 5 bases stayed unmatched. Germline V lookup: CDR1 MGHRA, CDR2 YSYEKL.

This clonotype was seen a handful of times. The chain couples TRBV7-9 to TRBJ1-4; no clear D gene. The CDR3 has 12 amino acids. Germline assignment: CDR1 SEHNR and CDR2 FQNEAQ (reference sequence). The germline V and J ends were trimmed by 8 bases and 7 bases, with 11 bases remaining between them. This chain's CDR3 is CASVSGGEKLFF. CDR3 sequence (DNA): TGTGCCAGCGTCTCAGGAGGTGAAAAACTGTTTTTT. Full variable domain (rest looked up from reference TRBV7-9 and TRBJ1-4): DTGVSQNPRHKITKRGQNVTFRCDPISEHNRLYWYRQTLGQGPEFLTYFQNEAQLEKSRLLSDRFSAERPKGSFSTLEIQRTEQGDSAMYLCASVSGGEKLFFGSGTQLSVL.

The rearrangement uses TRBV5-1 and TRBJ2-5; 9 positions match TRBD1. The junction had 3 bases not matched to a gene; V was cut back by 0 bases and J by 3 bases. The germline gives CDR1 SGHRS, CDR2 YFSETQ. This CDR3 contains 15 residues. CDR3 coding DNA: TGCGCCAGCAGCTTGGACGGGACAGGGAAAGAGACCCAGTACTTC. Protein sequence: CASSLDGTGKETQYF.

The J gene is TRBJ2-2, the V gene TRBV7-3; TRBD1 matches at 8 bases. The CDR3 is 15 residues long. V lost 3 bases and J lost 6; bases outside the gene matches: 6. Germline V CDR1 and CDR2: SGHTA, FQGTGA. The CDR3 DNA sequence: TGTGCCAGCAGCTTGGGGCAGGGGGCGTCCGGGGAGCTGTTTTTT. This gives the protein CASSLGQGASGELFF.

This clonotype was counted ten times or more. This chain links TRBV11-2 with TRBJ2-7; D is unresolved. This CDR3 is built from 12 residues. V was clipped by 1 base and J by 4 bases, with 5 bases between them. Germline CDR1 reads SGHAT; CDR2 reads FQNNGV. The CDR3 here is CASSLAVYEQYF. The CDR3, as DNA: TGTGCCAGCAGCTTAGCGGTGTACGAGCAGTACTTC. Using reference TRBV11-2 and TRBJ2-7 for the parts outside the CDR3, the full variable domain is EAGVAQSPRYKIIEKRQSVAFWCNPISGHATLYWYQQILGQGPKLLIQFQNNGVVDDSQLPKDRFSAERLKGVDSTLKIQPAKLEDSAVYLCASSLAVYEQYFGPGTRLTVT.

This clonotype showed up just once. The J gene is TRBJ1-1, the V gene TRBV19, with D unresolved. CDR3 length: 12 residues. The V end was cut by 7 bases, the J end by 7 bases, with 13 bases between. Germline CDR1 reads LNHDA; CDR2 reads SQIVND (reference sequence). The CDR3 sequence: CASTQRWGEAFF. CDR3 coding DNA: TGTGCCAGTACCCAGAGATGGGGTGAAGCTTTCTTT. The full variable domain, in which reference TRBV19 and TRBJ1-1 provide the parts outside the CDR3, is DGGITQSPKYLFRKEGQNVTLSCEQNLNHDAMYWYRQDPGQGLRLIYYSQIVNDFQKGDIAEGYSVSREKKESFPLTVTSAQKNPTAFYLCASTQRWGEAFFGQGTRLTVV.

The J gene is TRBJ1-1, the V gene TRBV12-3 or TRBV12-4; maybe TRBD1 (6 bases). This CDR3 spans 14 amino acids. V was clipped by 7 bases and J by 1 base, with 13 bases between them. CDR3 nucleotide sequence: TGTGCCAGCACCCGACAGGACAAGAACACTGAAGCTTTCTTT. Its translation is CASTRQDKNTEAFF.

Details on this clonotype: Its ends do not fully match the called genes, so a read error is possible. The rearrangement links TRBV4-1 to TRBJ2-5, with 8 bases aligning to TRBD1. The CDR3 is 15 residues long. Germline V gives CDR1 MGHRA, CDR2 YSYEKL. CDR3 sequence (DNA): TGTGCCAGCAGCCTCCACCGACAGGGGCAAGAGACCCAGTACTTC. Translated, it gives CASSLHRQGQETQYF.

This clonotype has just a few counts. This rearrangement joins TRBV19 to TRBJ2-1; TRBD2 matches at 8 bases. CDR1 is LNHDA, CDR2 SQIVND, per germline (reference sequence). There are 12 residues in the CDR3. V shed 9 bases, J shed 4 bases, and the junction held 2 bases outside the gene matches. CDR3 nucleotides: TGTGCCAGCCTAGCGGGTTACAATGAGCAGTTCTTC. It yields the protein CASLAGYNEQFF.

V is TRBV7-6 and J is TRBJ1-1; D gene uncertain. This CDR3 region has 16 residues. The V gene lost 0 bases and the J gene lost 2 bases, with 13 bases spanning the gap. Per the germline V gene, CDR1 is SGHVS and CDR2 is FNYEAQ. CDR3 region: CASSLAPRGGNTEAFF. CDR3 nucleotide sequence: TGTGCCAGCAGCTTAGCGCCCAGAGGAGGAAACACTGAAGCTTTCTTT.

The chain has TRBV29-1 and TRBJ1-2; 7 bases are shared with TRBD1. The junction had 11 bases not matched to a gene; V was cut back by 6 bases and J by 7 bases. The CDR3 is made up of 13 amino acids. In germline, CDR1 is SQVTM, CDR2 ANQGSEA. The CDR3 nucleotides read TGCAGCGTCGAGCCGGGACAGTGGCGTGGCTACACCTTC. It is translated as CSVEPGQWRGYTF.

J is TRBJ1-2 and V is TRBV29-1; 7 positions match TRBD1. The trim removed 6 bases at V and 4 bases at J, leaving 5 bases unmatched. The CDR3 runs to 12 residues. The V gene's germline CDR1 is SQVTM and CDR2 ANQGSEA. The CDR3 DNA reads TGCAGCGTCCAACGACAGGGCTATGGCTACACCTTC. It yields the protein CSVQRQGYGYTF.